The clone carrying this TCR beta chain showed up many times. These data originate in a study of T cells after yellow fever vaccination. A universal primer site and UMIs were added as TCR cDNA was made by 5'RACE template switching. TCRdb reprocessed the 5' RACE reads with MiXCR, giving one entry per CDR3 protein. The sample has roughly 160,000 distinct CDR3 sequences; approximately 9.7% are singletons. This CDR3 has 14 amino acids. CDR1 and CDR2 (germline): MNHNS, SASEGT. The V segment lost 1 base and the J segment 6 bases; nucleotides outside the gene matches: 0. The TCR originated in a young man who received the YFV17D yellow fever vaccine. Source: CD8+ T cells sorted from PBMCs, taken 45 days after the yellow fever booster vaccination. The chain combines TRBV6-1 with TRBJ2-1; TRBD1 agrees at 10 bases. The CDR3 spells CASSEGTGGNEQFF. The CDR3 nucleotides are TGTGCCAGCAGTGAAGGGACAGGGGGCAATGAGCAGTTCTTC.